This TCR beta chain was recorded in a study of T cells in Graves' hyperthyroidism and ophthalmopathy. Overall study results and limits: From stable hyperthyroidism, ophthalmopathy was separated by a 13 V-J model. Blood also carried most thyroid clonotypes expanded above 0.001.

Clinical symptoms, serum thyroxine and TRAb, thyroid ultrasound and orbital computed tomography together formed the diagnostic basis. This clonotype was counted many times. Antigen unknown. Amplification of TCR beta CDR3 regions was performed using RNA transcripts as template. An initial round of RT-PCR targeting the TCR CDR3 relied on the HTBI primer set. Via MiXCR, TCRdb re-called the multiplex PCR reads, giving one row per CDR3 protein. The sample shows about 480,000 distinct CDR3 sequences, 13% to 15% of them seen only once. The sequencing sample was made of blood. The sequence was collected from a woman aged 18-29 years with Graves' hyperthyroidism.

In DNA form, the CDR3 reads TGTGCCAGTAGTAGGGACAGGGCAGGAATTGGGAACACTGAAGCTTTCTTT. Translating it yields CASSRDRAGIGNTEAFF. The chain joins TRBV19 to TRBJ1-1; TRBD1 aligns across 9 bases. The CDR3 has 17 amino acids. V trimming: 4 bases; J trimming: 1 base; junction bases outside the gene matches: 10. In germline, CDR1 is LNHDA, CDR2 SQIVND (reference sequence).